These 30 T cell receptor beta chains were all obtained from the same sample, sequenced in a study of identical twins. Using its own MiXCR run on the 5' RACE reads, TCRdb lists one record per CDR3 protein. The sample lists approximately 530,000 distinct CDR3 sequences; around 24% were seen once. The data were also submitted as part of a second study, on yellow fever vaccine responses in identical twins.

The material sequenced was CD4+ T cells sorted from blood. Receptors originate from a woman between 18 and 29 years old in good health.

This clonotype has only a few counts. DNA of the CDR3: TGTGCCATCAGTGACGGTACTAGCGGATACCTTAGCTCCTACGAGCAGTACTTC. Protein sequence: CAISDGTSGYLSSYEQYF. V gene TRBV10-3 combines with J gene TRBJ2-7, with 8 bases lining up with TRBD2. Per germline, CDR1 ENHRY and CDR2 SYGVKD. The junction had 13 bases not matched to a gene; V was cut back by 3 bases and J by 0 bases. The CDR3 consists of 18 residues.

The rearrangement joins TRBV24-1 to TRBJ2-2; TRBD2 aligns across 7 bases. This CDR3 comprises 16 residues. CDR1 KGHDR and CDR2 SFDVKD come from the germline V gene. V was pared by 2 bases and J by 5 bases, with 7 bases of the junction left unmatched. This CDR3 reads CATSDYGGSRTGELFF. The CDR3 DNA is TGTGCCACCAGTGATTATGGCGGGAGTCGAACCGGGGAGCTGTTTTTT.

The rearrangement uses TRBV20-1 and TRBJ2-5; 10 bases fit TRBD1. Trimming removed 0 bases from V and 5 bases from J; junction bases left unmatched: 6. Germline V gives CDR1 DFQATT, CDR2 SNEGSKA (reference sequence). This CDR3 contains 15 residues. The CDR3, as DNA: TGCAGTGCTAGAGATGACAGGGGGCGTGGGGAGACCCAGTACTTC. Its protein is CSARDDRGRGETQYF.

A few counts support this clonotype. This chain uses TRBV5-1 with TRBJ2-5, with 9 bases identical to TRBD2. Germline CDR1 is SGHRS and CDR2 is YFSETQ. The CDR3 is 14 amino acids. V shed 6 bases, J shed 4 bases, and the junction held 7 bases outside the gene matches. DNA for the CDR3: TGCGCCAGCACCATAGCGGGAGTAAGAGAGACCCAGTACTTC. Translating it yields CASTIAGVRETQYF.

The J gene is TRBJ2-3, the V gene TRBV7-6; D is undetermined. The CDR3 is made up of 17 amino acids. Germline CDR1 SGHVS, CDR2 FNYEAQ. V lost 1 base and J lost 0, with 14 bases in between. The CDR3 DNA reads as TGTGCCAGCAGCTTAGGCCCTAGATCTTCTAGCACAGATACGCAGTATTTT. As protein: CASSLGPRSSSTDTQYF.

CDR3 protein: CATSRATLAGRGNEQFF. CDR3 in DNA: TGTGCCACCAGCAGAGCGACACTAGCGGGGCGGGGAAATGAGCAGTTCTTC. The J gene is TRBJ2-1, the V gene TRBV15; 10 nucleotides match TRBD2. The V gene's germline CDR1 is LNHNV and CDR2 YYDKDF (reference sequence). The V segment lost 1 base and the J segment 7 bases; nucleotides outside the gene matches: 10. The CDR3 totals 17 residues. The full variable domain, completed using reference TRBV15 and TRBJ2-1, is DAMVIQNPRYQVTQFGKPVTLSCSQTLNHNVMYWYQQKSSQAPKLLFHYYDKDFNNEADTPDNFQSRRPNTSFCFLDIRSPGLGDTAMYLCATSRATLAGRGNEQFFGPGTRLTVL.

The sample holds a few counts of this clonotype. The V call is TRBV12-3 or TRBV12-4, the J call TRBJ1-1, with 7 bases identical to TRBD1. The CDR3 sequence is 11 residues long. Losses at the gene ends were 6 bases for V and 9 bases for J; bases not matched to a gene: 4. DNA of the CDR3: TGTGCCAGCAGGGGACAGTTCCAAGCTTTCTTT. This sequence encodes CASRGQFQAFF.

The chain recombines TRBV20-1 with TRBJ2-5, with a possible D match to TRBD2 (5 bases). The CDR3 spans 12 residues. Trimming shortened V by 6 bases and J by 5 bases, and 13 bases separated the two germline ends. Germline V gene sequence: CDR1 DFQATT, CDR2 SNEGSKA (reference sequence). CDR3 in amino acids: CSAQGRGETQYF. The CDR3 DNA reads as TGCAGTGCCCAAGGTCGAGGGGAGACCCAGTACTTC.

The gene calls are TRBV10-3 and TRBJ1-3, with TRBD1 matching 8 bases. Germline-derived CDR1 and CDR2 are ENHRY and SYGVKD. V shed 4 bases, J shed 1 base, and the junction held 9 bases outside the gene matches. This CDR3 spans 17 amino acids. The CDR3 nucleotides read TGTGCCATCAGTGGTGGACAGGGAATCAGGTCTGGAAACACCATATATTTT. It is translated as CAISGGQGIRSGNTIYF.

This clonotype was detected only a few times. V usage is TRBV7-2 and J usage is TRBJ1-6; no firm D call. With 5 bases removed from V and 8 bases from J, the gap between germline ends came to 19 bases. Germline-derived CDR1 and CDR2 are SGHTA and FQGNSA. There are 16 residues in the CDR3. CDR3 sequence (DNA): TGTGCCAGCAGCAAGAGGAGGTCGGGGATCGATTCACCCCTCCACTTT. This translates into CASSKRRSGIDSPLHF.

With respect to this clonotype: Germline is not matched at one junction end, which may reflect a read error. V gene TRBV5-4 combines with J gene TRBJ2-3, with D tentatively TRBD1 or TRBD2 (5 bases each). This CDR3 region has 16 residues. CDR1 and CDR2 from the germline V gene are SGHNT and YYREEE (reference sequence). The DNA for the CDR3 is TGTGCCAGCAGCTCCCTGTTCGGGGCTCAGGCAGATACGCACTATTTT. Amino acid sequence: CASSSLFGAQADTHYF.

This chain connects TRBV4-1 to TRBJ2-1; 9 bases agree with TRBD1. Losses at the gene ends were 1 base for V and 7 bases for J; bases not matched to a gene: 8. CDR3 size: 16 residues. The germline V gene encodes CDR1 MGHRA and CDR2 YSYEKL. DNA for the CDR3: TGCGCCAGCAGCCAAGCCCAGGGACAGGGAATGAATGAGCAGTTCTTC. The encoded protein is CASSQAQGQGMNEQFF.

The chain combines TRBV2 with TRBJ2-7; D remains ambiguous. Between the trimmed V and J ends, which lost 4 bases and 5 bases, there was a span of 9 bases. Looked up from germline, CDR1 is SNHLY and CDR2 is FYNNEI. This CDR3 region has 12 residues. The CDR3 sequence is CASSGSHDEQYF. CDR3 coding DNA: TGTGCCAGCAGTGGCAGTCACGACGAGCAGTACTTC.

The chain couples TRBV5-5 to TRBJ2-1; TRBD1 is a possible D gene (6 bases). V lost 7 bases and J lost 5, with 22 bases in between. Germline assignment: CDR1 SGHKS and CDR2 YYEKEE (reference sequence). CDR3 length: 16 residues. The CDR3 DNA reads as TGTGCCAGCGTCAGGGATCTCGGGACACTAAACAATGAGCAGTTCTTC. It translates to CASVRDLGTLNNEQFF.

CDR3 loop: CASSLVAAWELFF. As DNA, the CDR3 is TGTGCCAGCAGCTTAGTAGCTGCCTGGGAGCTGTTTTTT. The V gene is TRBV11-2, the J gene TRBJ2-2; D is uncertain. The V end was cut by 1 base, the J end by 9 bases, with 9 bases between. CDR1 is SGHAT, CDR2 FQNNGV, per germline. The CDR3 runs 13 residues.

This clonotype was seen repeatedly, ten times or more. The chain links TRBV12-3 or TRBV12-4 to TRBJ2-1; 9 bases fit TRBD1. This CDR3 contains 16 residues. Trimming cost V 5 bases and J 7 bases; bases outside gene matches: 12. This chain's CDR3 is CASSPGTGMLANEQFF. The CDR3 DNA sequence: TGTGCCAGCAGTCCCGGGACAGGGATGCTAGCTAATGAGCAGTTCTTC.

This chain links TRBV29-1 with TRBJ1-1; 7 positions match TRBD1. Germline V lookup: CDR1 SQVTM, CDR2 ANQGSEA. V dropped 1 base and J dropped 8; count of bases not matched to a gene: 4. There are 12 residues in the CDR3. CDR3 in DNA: TGCAGCGTTGAAGGTGGGGGACAGGAAGCTTTCTTT. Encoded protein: CSVEGGGQEAFF.

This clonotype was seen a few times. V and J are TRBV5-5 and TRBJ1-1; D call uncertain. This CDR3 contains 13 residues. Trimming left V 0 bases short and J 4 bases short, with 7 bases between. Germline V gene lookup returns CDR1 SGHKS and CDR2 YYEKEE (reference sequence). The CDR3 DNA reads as TGTGCCAGCAGCTTGGTCGGGAGCACTGAAGCTTTCTTT. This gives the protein CASSLVGSTEAFF.

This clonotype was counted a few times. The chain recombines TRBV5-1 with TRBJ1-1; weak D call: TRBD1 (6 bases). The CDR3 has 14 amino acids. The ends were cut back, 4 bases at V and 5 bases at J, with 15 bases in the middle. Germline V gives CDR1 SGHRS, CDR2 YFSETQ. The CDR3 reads CASSQGTLETEAFF. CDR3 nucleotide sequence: TGCGCCAGCAGCCAGGGGACACTCGAAACTGAAGCTTTCTTT.

CDR3 DNA: TGTGCCAGTAGAAGGGCAGGTACCGACTATGGCTACACCTTC. Translated: CASRRAGTDYGYTF. The rearrangement links TRBV19 to TRBJ1-2; D is uncertain. V was pared by 6 bases and J by 3 bases, with 14 bases between. The CDR3 has 14 amino acids. Germline values: CDR1 LNHDA, CDR2 SQIVND (reference sequence).

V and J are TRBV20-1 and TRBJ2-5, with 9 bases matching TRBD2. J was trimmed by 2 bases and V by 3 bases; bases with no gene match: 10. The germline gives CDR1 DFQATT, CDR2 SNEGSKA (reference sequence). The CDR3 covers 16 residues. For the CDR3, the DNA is TGCAGTGCTAGGCCCCTAGCGGGGTCTGTACAAGAGACCCAGTACTTC. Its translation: CSARPLAGSVQETQYF.

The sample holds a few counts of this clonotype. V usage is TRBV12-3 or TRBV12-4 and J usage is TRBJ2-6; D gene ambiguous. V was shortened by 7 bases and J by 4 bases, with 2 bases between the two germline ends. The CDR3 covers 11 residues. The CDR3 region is CASTGANVLTF. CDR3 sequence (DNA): TGTGCCAGCACCGGGGCCAACGTCCTGACTTTC.

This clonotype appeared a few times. CDR3 residues: CASSLWEGSQETQYF. The DNA of the CDR3 is TGTGCCAGTAGTCTGTGGGAGGGGTCCCAAGAGACCCAGTACTTC. The gene calls are TRBV19 and TRBJ2-5; 7 positions match TRBD2. V gave up 5 bases and J gave up 1 base; unmatched junction bases: 7. The CDR3 length is 15 residues. Germline-derived CDR1 and CDR2 are LNHDA and SQIVND (reference sequence).

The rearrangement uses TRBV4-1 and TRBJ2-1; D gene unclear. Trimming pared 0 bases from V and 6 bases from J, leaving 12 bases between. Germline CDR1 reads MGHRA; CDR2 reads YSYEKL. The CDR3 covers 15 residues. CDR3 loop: CASSQDKVALNEQFF. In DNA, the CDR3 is TGCGCCAGCAGCCAAGATAAGGTGGCGCTCAATGAGCAGTTCTTC.

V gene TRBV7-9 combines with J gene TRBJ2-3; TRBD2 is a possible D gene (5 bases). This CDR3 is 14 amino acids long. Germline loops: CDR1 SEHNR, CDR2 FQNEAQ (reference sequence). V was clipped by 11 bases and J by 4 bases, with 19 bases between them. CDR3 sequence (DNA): TGTGCCGTCAGCCCGGTGGGAGCGGCAGATACGCAGTATTTT. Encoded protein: CAVSPVGAADTQYF.

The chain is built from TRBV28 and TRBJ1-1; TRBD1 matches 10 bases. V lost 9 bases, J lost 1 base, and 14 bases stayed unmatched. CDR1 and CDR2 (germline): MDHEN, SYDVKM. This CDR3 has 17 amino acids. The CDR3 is CASWSGGTGVANTEAFF. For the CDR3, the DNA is TGTGCCAGTTGGTCCGGGGGGACAGGGGTGGCGAACACTGAAGCTTTCTTT. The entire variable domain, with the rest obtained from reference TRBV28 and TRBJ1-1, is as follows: DVKVTQSSRYLVKRTGEKVFLECVQDMDHENMFWYRQDPGLGLRLIYFSYDVKMKEKGDIPEGYSVSREKKERFSLILESASTNQTSMYLCASWSGGTGVANTEAFFGQGTRLTVV.

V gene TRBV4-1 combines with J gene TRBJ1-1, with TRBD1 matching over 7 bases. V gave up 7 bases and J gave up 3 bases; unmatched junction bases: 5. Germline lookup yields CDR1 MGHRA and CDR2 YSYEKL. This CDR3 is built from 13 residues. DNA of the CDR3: TGCGCCAGCAAAGACAGGGTAGACACTGAAGCTTTCTTT. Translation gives CASKDRVDTEAFF.

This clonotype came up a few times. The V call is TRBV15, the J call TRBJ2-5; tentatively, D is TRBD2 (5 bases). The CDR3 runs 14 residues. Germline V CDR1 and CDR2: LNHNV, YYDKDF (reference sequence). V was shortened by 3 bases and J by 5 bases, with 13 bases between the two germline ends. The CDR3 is CATSRIRDRETQYF. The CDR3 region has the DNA TGTGCCACCAGCAGGATTCGGGATCGGGAGACCCAGTACTTC.

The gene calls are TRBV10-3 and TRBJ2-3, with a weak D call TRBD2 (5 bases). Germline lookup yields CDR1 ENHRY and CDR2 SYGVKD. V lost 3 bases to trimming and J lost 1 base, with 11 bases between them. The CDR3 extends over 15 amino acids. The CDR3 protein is CAISDPGVGTDTQYF. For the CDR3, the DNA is TGTGCCATCAGTGATCCCGGGGTCGGCACAGATACGCAGTATTTT.

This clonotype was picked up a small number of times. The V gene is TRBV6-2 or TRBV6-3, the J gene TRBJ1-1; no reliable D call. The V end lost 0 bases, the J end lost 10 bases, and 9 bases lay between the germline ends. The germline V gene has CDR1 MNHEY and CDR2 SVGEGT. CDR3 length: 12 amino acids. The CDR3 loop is CASSYSALRAFF. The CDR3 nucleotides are TGTGCCAGCAGTTACTCCGCCTTGAGAGCTTTCTTT.